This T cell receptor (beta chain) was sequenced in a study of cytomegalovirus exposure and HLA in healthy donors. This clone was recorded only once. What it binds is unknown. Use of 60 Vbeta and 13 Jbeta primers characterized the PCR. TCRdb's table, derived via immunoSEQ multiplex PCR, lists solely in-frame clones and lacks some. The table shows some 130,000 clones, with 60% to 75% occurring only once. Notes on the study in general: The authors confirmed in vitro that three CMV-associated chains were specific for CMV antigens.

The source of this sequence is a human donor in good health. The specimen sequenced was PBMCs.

The CDR3 protein is CASSLDLGFSPSEQFF. The CDR3 nucleotides read TGTGCCAGCAGCTTGGACCTAGGTTTCTCCCCAAGTGAGCAGTTCTTC. The chain employs TRBV5-6 and TRBJ2-1; D gene ambiguous. CDR1 is SGHDT, CDR2 YYEEEE, per germline. The CDR3 consists of 16 residues. V lost 0 bases to trimming and J lost 9 bases, with 19 bases between them. Filled out from reference TRBV5-6 and TRBJ2-1, the complete variable domain reads DAGVTQSPTHLIKTRGQQVTLRCSPKSGHDTVSWYQQALGQGPQFIFQYYEEEERQRGNFPDRFSGHQFPNYSSELNVNALLLGDSALYLCASSLDLGFSPSEQFFGPGTRLTVL.